The next 21 T cell receptor beta chains were all read from a single sample in a study of blood T cells in healthy people across ages. It was with a sample-barcoded 5' primer and a J-beta primer mix that a second PCR of about 6 to 12 cycles was run. Each CDR3 protein is one row after TCRdb ran MiXCR on the 5' RACE reads. The sample has 750,000 or so distinct CDR3 sequences, approximately 25% seen once; the top ten hold 9.4%. Another study also made use of these data, one on T cells of mothers and their children.

The sample taken for sequencing was blood. All receptors come from a boy aged 5-17 years in good health.

This clonotype has more than one count but fewer than ten. The chain joins TRBV6-5 to TRBJ2-7; no firm D call. The CDR3 runs to 14 residues. Per the germline V gene, CDR1 is MNHEY and CDR2 is SVGAGI. The V end was cut by 0 bases, the J end by 2 bases, with 8 bases between. This chain's CDR3 is CASSYSERAYEQYF. In nucleotides, the CDR3 is TGTGCCAGCAGTTACTCGGAACGGGCCTACGAGCAGTACTTC.

This clonotype was counted only a few times. The CDR3 here is CSARDFQGRGQYF. CDR3 bases: TGCAGTGCTAGAGATTTCCAGGGCCGGGGGCAGTACTTC. The rearrangement links TRBV20-1 to TRBJ2-7; perhaps D is TRBD1 or TRBD2 (5 bases each). With 0 bases removed from V and 9 bases from J, the gap between germline ends came to 15 bases. This CDR3 comprises 13 residues. The germline V gene has CDR1 DFQATT and CDR2 SNEGSKA (reference sequence).

The rearrangement uses TRBV7-3 and TRBJ2-7; TRBD2 matches at 14 bases. The length of the CDR3 is 15 residues. The germline CDR1 and CDR2 sequences are SGHTA and FQGTGA. Unmatched junction bases numbered 4, after V lost 4 bases and J lost 5 bases. Here the CDR3 DNA reads TGTGCCAGCAGCTCGGGACTAGCGGGAGTGAACGAGCAGTACTTC. This encodes CASSSGLAGVNEQYF.

The V call is TRBV6-1, the J call TRBJ2-1; weak D call: TRBD2 (6 bases). V lost 6 bases, J lost 1 base, and 16 bases lay in between. The CDR3 spans 16 residues. Germline V gene lookup returns CDR1 MNHNS and CDR2 SASEGT. The CDR3 nucleotides are TGTGCCAGCAGAGGACTACTCTCTACTTCCTACAATGAGCAGTTCTTC. Encoded protein: CASRGLLSTSYNEQFF.

This chain uses TRBV3-1 with TRBJ1-2; 12 nucleotides agree with TRBD1. V trimming: 1 base; J trimming: 6 bases; junction bases outside the gene matches: 6. Per the germline V gene, CDR1 is LGHDT and CDR2 is YNNKEL (reference sequence). This CDR3 contains 16 residues. DNA of the CDR3: TGTGCCAGCAGCCAAGGGGGGACAGGGGGCGCCCATGGCTACACCTTC. Translating gives CASSQGGTGGAHGYTF. The entire variable domain, with the rest obtained from reference TRBV3-1 and TRBJ1-2, is as follows: DTAVSQTPKYLVTQMGNDKSIKCEQNLGHDTMYWYKQDSKKFLKIMFSYNNKELIINETVPNRFSPKSPDKAHLNLHINSLELGDSAVYFCASSQGGTGGAHGYTFGSGTRLTVV.

The V gene is TRBV7-3, the J gene TRBJ2-1, with D possibly TRBD2 on 5 matching bases. Germline V gene data show CDR1 as SGHTA and CDR2 as FQGTGA. Trimming pared 3 bases from V and 6 bases from J, leaving 6 bases between. This CDR3 region has 12 residues. The CDR3 coding sequence is TGTGCCAGCAGCTTCACTAGCAATGAGCAGTTCTTC. Residues: CASSFTSNEQFF.

The chain links TRBV7-8 to TRBJ2-7, with 8 bases identical to TRBD2. The length of the CDR3 is 14 residues. V shed 6 bases and J 2 bases; nucleotides not matched to a gene: 6. Per germline, CDR1 SGHVS and CDR2 FQNEAQ. CDR3 sequence: CASRETGLAYEQYF. The CDR3 coding sequence is TGTGCCAGCAGGGAAACGGGACTAGCCTACGAGCAGTACTTC.

V and J are TRBV10-3 and TRBJ1-2; perhaps TRBD1 as D (6 bases). Per germline, CDR1 ENHRY and CDR2 SYGVKD. The V end was cut by 3 bases, the J end by 5 bases, with 19 bases between. The CDR3 totals 16 residues. CDR3 in amino acids: CAISDGQQGDLYGYTF. The CDR3 DNA reads TGTGCCATCAGTGACGGGCAACAGGGAGACCTTTATGGCTACACCTTC.

The chain combines TRBV18 with TRBJ2-5, with TRBD1 identical over 8 bases. Per germline, CDR1 KGHSH and CDR2 LQKENI. V shed 8 bases, J shed 11 bases, and the junction held 22 bases outside the gene matches. The CDR3 spans 16 residues. The CDR3 loop is CASIRDRSPNLGEQYF. The CDR3 bases are TGTGCCAGCATCCGGGACAGGAGCCCCAACCTGGGTGAGCAGTACTTC.

The rearrangement joins TRBV12-5 to TRBJ2-3, with 8 bases identical to TRBD1. V lost 3 bases, J lost 0 bases, and 23 bases stayed unmatched. The CDR3 has 22 amino acids. The V gene's germline CDR1 is LGHNT and CDR2 FRNRAP. This CDR3 reads CASGLKARGLLLDNSSTDTQYF. The CDR3 DNA is TGTGCTAGTGGTTTAAAGGCCAGGGGGCTTTTATTGGACAACTCTAGCACAGATACGCAGTATTTT. Variable domain in full (rest from reference TRBV12-5 and TRBJ2-3): DARVTQTPRHKVTEMGQEVTMRCQPILGHNTVFWYRQTMMQGLELLAYFRNRAPLDDSGMPKDRFSAEMPDATLATLKIQPSEPRDSAVYFCASGLKARGLLLDNSSTDTQYFGPGTRLTVL.

The V and J genes are TRBV21-1 and TRBJ2-5; the table's D call of TRBD2 was not tested on the DNA. TRBV21-1 is shown as a pseudogene. This CDR3 region has 20 residues. Here the CDR3 reads CASSKATSGGPEREQETQYF. The CDR3 DNA follows: TGTGCCAGCAGCAAGGCGACTAGCGGGGGGCCCGAAAGAGAGCAAGAGACCCAGTACTTC.

This clonotype was detected only a few times. The chain employs TRBV2 and TRBJ1-1; D is undetermined. Germline CDR1 reads SNHLY; CDR2 reads FYNNEI. V was cut by 7 bases and J by 7 bases, with 7 bases left in between. The CDR3 is made up of 10 amino acids. The CDR3 reads CASKRGEAFF. CDR3 DNA: TGTGCCAGCAAACGAGGTGAAGCTTTCTTT.

This clonotype was observed a handful of times. V usage is TRBV5-1 and J usage is TRBJ2-5; D unclear. Germline CDR1 is SGHRS and CDR2 is YFSETQ. Between the trimmed V and J ends, which lost 2 bases and 5 bases, there was a span of 13 bases. The CDR3 is 14 residues long. As DNA, the CDR3 is TGCGCCAGCAGCTTCCGGTTCGGTACGGAGACCCAGTACTTC. As protein: CASSFRFGTETQYF.

The rearrangement joins TRBV7-4 to TRBJ1-4, with 8 bases that match TRBD1. V gave up 4 bases and J gave up 8 bases; unmatched junction bases: 3. This CDR3 comprises 13 residues. Germline CDR1 and CDR2: SGHVT and SQSDAQ. The DNA of the CDR3 is TGTGCCAGCAGCTCGACAGGGGCGGAAAAACTGTTTTTT. It codes for CASSSTGAEKLFF.

Regarding this clonotype: A much more abundant neighbour one base away suggests this may be a read error. This chain uses TRBV11-2 with TRBJ2-1; D may be TRBD2 (6 bases). Germline values: CDR1 SGHAT, CDR2 FQNNGV. This CDR3 spans 15 amino acids. The CDR3 protein is CASILNGRGGNEQFF. CDR3 bases: TGTGCCAGCATCTTAAACGGGAGAGGTGGCAATGAGCAGTTCTTC.

The table lists this clonotype with a few counts. The V gene is TRBV25-1, the J gene TRBJ2-2, with unresolved D. The CDR3 sequence is 16 residues long. Germline values: CDR1 MGHDK, CDR2 SYGVNS. V dropped 3 bases and J dropped 5 bases, with 16 bases sitting between them. CDR3 residues: CASSDLPSGQTGELFF. Here the CDR3 DNA reads TGTGCCAGCAGTGACCTCCCTAGTGGGCAGACCGGGGAGCTGTTTTTT.

The rearrangement links TRBV7-9 to TRBJ2-6, with D possibly TRBD2 on 5 matching bases. The length of the CDR3 is 15 residues. Germline V gene lookup returns CDR1 SEHNR and CDR2 FQNEAQ (reference sequence). V was shortened by 5 bases and J by 2 bases, with 10 bases between the two germline ends. The CDR3 reads CASSVEGTGANVLTF. The CDR3 DNA reads as TGTGCCAGCAGCGTCGAGGGAACTGGGGCCAACGTCCTGACTTTC.

This clonotype has more than one count but fewer than ten. The gene calls are TRBV11-3 and TRBJ2-5, with TRBD2 identical over 13 bases. The germline V gene has CDR1 SGHNT and CDR2 YENEEA. V gave up 5 bases and J gave up 2 bases; unmatched junction bases: 8. There are 17 residues in the CDR3. CDR3 in amino acids: CASSPWTSGGHQETQYF. CDR3 sequence (DNA): TGTGCCAGCAGCCCGTGGACTAGCGGGGGCCATCAAGAGACCCAGTACTTC.

The V and J genes are TRBV28 and TRBJ2-2; TRBD2 agrees at 7 bases. CDR3 length equals 15 residues. Germline V gives CDR1 MDHEN, CDR2 SYDVKM. Losses at the gene ends were 6 bases for V and 4 bases for J; bases not matched to a gene: 8. The CDR3 bases are TGTGCCAGCAGCATTAATAGCGGGCCCACCGGGGAGCTGTTTTTT. Translation: CASSINSGPTGELFF.

This clonotype was observed a few times. V and J are TRBV29-1 and TRBJ1-1; no clear D gene. Trimming stripped 3 bases from V and 8 bases from J, with 10 bases between. Germline CDR1 is SQVTM and CDR2 is ANQGSEA. This CDR3 region has 11 residues. CDR3 coding DNA: TGCAGCGTTGACCCAGGAACCGAAGCTTTCTTT. Its protein product is CSVDPGTEAFF.

The J gene is TRBJ2-6, the V gene TRBV6-2 or TRBV6-3; D is uncertain. CDR1 and CDR2 (germline): MNHEY, SVGEGT. The CDR3 loop spans 17 amino acids. Trimming pared 4 bases from V and 0 bases from J, leaving 13 bases between. CDR3 region: CASSSTFTASGANVLTF. Here the CDR3 DNA reads TGTGCCAGCAGTTCGACGTTTACAGCCTCTGGGGCCAACGTCCTGACTTTC.